This is a list of T cell receptor beta chains from one sample in a study of T cells after posttransplantation cyclophosphamide. TCRdb keeps only in-frame clones here, not all; method: immunoSEQ multiplex PCR. The table lists 4,500 to 7,000 clones, around 92% of them singletons, with roughly 1.3% in the top ten. Specimen: CD4+ T cells sorted from bone marrow. These receptor sequences come from a woman aged 55-69 years in good health, CMV-negative, and a related stem cell transplant donor. The CDR3 runs from the conserved cysteine through the conserved F or W. A D gene is named only where the DNA matches it firmly. The size field is filled for only some rows; it gives once, few, many or a size class.

j_call clone_size d_call v_call cdr3_nt cdr3_aa
TRBJ1-5 . . TRBV5-8 TGTGCCAGCAGCCTCGGGAGGGGGTCATATAGCAATCAGCCCCAGCATTTT CASSLGRGSYSNQPQHF
TRBJ1-2 . TRBD1 TRBV10-3 TGTGCCATCAGTGACCCCGGGACAGGGTGGTCTGGCTACACCTTC CAISDPGTGWSGYTF
TRBJ2-3 . TRBD2 TRBV19 TGTGCCATAGGGACTAGCGGTATTGCAGATACGCAGTATTTT CAIGTSGIADTQYF
TRBJ1-2 . TRBD1 TRBV7-2 TGTGCCAGCAGCCTGTTGGGACAGGGTCGGATTCGGGATGGCTACACCTTC CASSLLGQGRIRDGYTF
TRBJ2-2 . TRBD2 TRBV7-9 TGTGCCAGCAGTCCTGGTAGCGGGACGAACACCGGGGAGCTGTTTTTT CASSPGSGTNTGELFF
TRBJ1-2 . . TRBV29-1 TGCAGCGTCATAGAGCTAGCTAACTATGGCTACACCTTC CSVIELANYGYTF
TRBJ2-5 . . TRBV4-3 TGCGCCAGCAGCCAGTCAGGGGCAGAGACCCAGTACTTC CASSQSGAETQYF
TRBJ1-4 once . TRBV6-1 TGTGCCAGCAGTGACCCAGGGTGGGTTACTAATGAAAAACTGTTTTTT CASSDPGWVTNEKLFF
TRBJ1-5 . TRBD1 TRBV2 TGTGCCAGCAGTGAAGCGCACAGGGGATGGGGTCAGCCCCAGCATTTT CASSEAHRGWGQPQHF
TRBJ2-2 . . TRBV9 TGTGCCAGCAGCGTGATACAGGGTACCGGGGAGCTGTTTTTT CASSVIQGTGELFF
TRBJ2-3 once . TRBV2 TGTGCCAGCAGTCGACTCCTCACAGATACGCAGTATTTT CASSRLLTDTQYF
TRBJ1-2 . . TRBV10-3 TGTGCCATCAGTGATCTCCGGACAGTCATTGGCTACACCTTC CAISDLRTVIGYTF
TRBJ1-5 . . TRBV28 TGTGCCAGCAGTAAATCAGGGTTCTATCAGCCCCAGCATTTT CASSKSGFYQPQHF
TRBJ2-2 . TRBD2 TRBV5-4 TGTGCCAGCAGTTATAGAGCGGGGGTGAACACCGGGGAGCTGTTTTTT CASSYRAGVNTGELFF
TRBJ2-1 . . TRBV7-3 TGTGCCAGCAGCTTACAGGGCGGGACTCGCAATGAGCAGTTCTTC CASSLQGGTRNEQFF
TRBJ2-2 . . TRBV5-4 TGTGCCAGCAGCTTGGCCCCCGCGAACACCGGGGAGCTGTTTTTT CASSLAPANTGELFF
TRBJ2-7 . . TRBV28 TGTGCCAGCAGTCCCCTAAGGGGAACCTACGAGCAGTACTTC CASSPLRGTYEQYF
TRBJ2-6 . . TRBV28 TGTGCCAGCACCTCAGGGGCTGGGGCCAACGTCCTGACTTTC CASTSGAGANVLTF
TRBJ2-7 once TRBD1 TRBV6-5 TGTGCCAGCAGCCCGACAGGGGGCCCCTACGAGCAGTACTTC CASSPTGGPYEQYF
TRBJ2-7 . . TRBV18 TGTGCCAGCTCACTACCTGGCGGGGGCACCTCCTACGAGCAGTACTTC CASSLPGGGTSYEQYF
TRBJ2-3 . . TRBV27 TGTGCCAGCAGTTTAAGTGGGAGGACAGATACGCAGTATTTT CASSLSGRTDTQYF
TRBJ1-1 . . TRBV10-3 TGTGCCATCAGTGAAACAGGGAACACTGAAGCTTTCTTT CAISETGNTEAFF
TRBJ2-1 . . TRBV9 TGTGCCAGCAGCGTGAACCGGGACTTGGCCTACAATGAGCAGTTCTTC CASSVNRDLAYNEQFF
TRBJ2-1 . TRBD2 TRBV19 TGTGCCAGTAGTATTATCGCGGGAGGGAACAATGAGCAGTTCTTC CASSIIAGGNNEQFF
TRBJ2-1 . TRBD2 TRBV7-2 TGTGCCAGCGTCCGGAGCGGGGGGAACTCCTACAATGAGCAGTTCTTC CASVRSGGNSYNEQFF
TRBJ2-1 . . TRBV12-5 TGTGCTAGTGCCCTAGGGGTAGGTGAGCAGTTCTTC CASALGVGEQFF
TRBJ1-4 . . TRBV6-1 TGTGCCAGCGAGAATGAGCTGGAAAAACTGTTTTTT CASENELEKLFF
TRBJ2-3 . . TRBV28 TGTGCCAGCCGTGATCTTGGTCCGGGTACGCAGTATTTT CASRDLGPGTQYF
TRBJ2-5 . TRBD2 TRBV7-7 TGTGCCAGCAGCTCGGATCTGGGGGGGGAGACCCAGTACTTC CASSSDLGGETQYF
TRBJ1-6 . . TRBV2 TGTGCCAGCCGGGACATCTATAATTCACCCCTCCACTTT CASRDIYNSPLHF
TRBJ2-7 . . TRBV5-1 TGCGCCAGCAGCTTGGGGGGCAGATCGGGTTTCTACGAGCAGTACTTC CASSLGGRSGFYEQYF
TRBJ1-2 . . TRBV6-5 TGTGCCAGCAGTTACATCCAGGGATCTAACTATGGCTACACCTTC CASSYIQGSNYGYTF
TRBJ1-5 . . TRBV9 TGTGCCAGCAGCGATAAATATAGCAATCAGCCCCAGCATTTT CASSDKYSNQPQHF
TRBJ1-5 few . TRBV7-8 TGTGCCAGCAGCCAGCGACCGACCAATCAGCCCCAGCATTTT CASSQRPTNQPQHF
TRBJ2-1 . TRBD2 TRBV5-1 TGCGCCAGCAGCCCTCGGCCCCTAGCGGTGGTTAGCAATGAGCAGTTCTTC CASSPRPLAVVSNEQFF
TRBJ1-2 . . TRBV5-4 TGTGCCAGCAGCTTGGAGGACAGAAACTATGGCTACACCTTC CASSLEDRNYGYTF
TRBJ2-3 . . TRBV10-2 TGCGCCAGCAATCTGGCGGGGTTAAATACGCAGTATTTT CASNLAGLNTQYF
TRBJ2-7 . TRBD1 TRBV28 TGTGCCAGCAGTTCCCGGACAGGGGGCGCGGTGCAGTACTTC CASSSRTGGAVQYF
TRBJ2-3 . TRBD1 TRBV28 TGTGCCAGCAGACAGACAGGGGGGCGGGCTACGCAGTATTTT CASRQTGGRATQYF
TRBJ2-7 . . TRBV18 TGTGCCAGCTCAGAGAGGACAAACTACGAGCAGTACTTC CASSERTNYEQYF
TRBJ1-2 . . TRBV9 TGTGCCAGCAGCACAGACGTTACAGGGATAACGAATGGCTACACCTTC CASSTDVTGITNGYTF
TRBJ2-1 once TRBD1 TRBV19 TGTGCCAGTAGTACCTCCGGGACAGGGGGGAATGAGCAGTTCTTC CASSTSGTGGNEQFF
TRBJ1-5 . TRBD1 TRBV7-8 TGTGCCAGCAGCGCGGCCGGGACAGCCAATCAGCCCCAGCATTTT CASSAAGTANQPQHF
TRBJ1-2 . . TRBV28 TGTGCCAGCAGTACCACCCCTGGGGGACATGGGTATGGCTACACCTTC CASSTTPGGHGYGYTF
TRBJ2-7 . TRBD1 TRBV6-4 TGTGCCAGCAGGGGATCGGGACAGGGCAGAGACGAGCAGTACTTC CASRGSGQGRDEQYF
TRBJ2-2 . . TRBV15 TGTGCCACCAGCAGAGGTCCAGTCTCGGGCGGGGAGCTGTTTTTT CATSRGPVSGGELFF
TRBJ2-7 once TRBD2 TRBV7-2 TGTGCCAGCAGCTTAACGCGGGGGACTAGCGCTTCCTACGAGCAGTACTTC CASSLTRGTSASYEQYF
TRBJ1-1 . . TRBV7-3 TGTGCCAGCAGCTTTACAGGGAGCACTGAAGCTTTCTTT CASSFTGSTEAFF
TRBJ2-5 . . TRBV30 TGTGCCGTTCAGGTTTTAGTTCAAGAGACCCAGTACTTC CAVQVLVQETQYF
TRBJ2-2 . . TRBV29-1 TGCAGCGTTGGCAAAGCGAGCACCGGGGAGCTGTTTTTT CSVGKASTGELFF
TRBJ2-1 once . TRBV9 TGTGCCAGCAGCGCGTTGGGCCTCAATGAGCAGTTCTTC CASSALGLNEQFF
TRBJ1-6 . . TRBV5-4 TGTGCCAGCAGCTTGGCGACAGGTTTGGCCCTCCACTTT CASSLATGLALHF
TRBJ1-1 once . TRBV7-2 TGTGCCAGCAGCTTAGTGGGCTTTGGCACTGAAGCTTTCTTT CASSLVGFGTEAFF
TRBJ2-1 . TRBD2 TRBV9 TGTGCCAGCAGCCTTACCGGACTAGCGGCTTACAATGAGCAGTTCTTC CASSLTGLAAYNEQFF
TRBJ1-5 . TRBD1 TRBV6-1 TGTGCCAGCAGCCACACAGGGGCGGATCAGCCCCAGCATTTT CASSHTGADQPQHF
TRBJ1-6 . TRBD1 TRBV7-2 TGTGCCAGCAGCTTAGGACAGGGACGGTTAAATTCACCCCTCCACTTT CASSLGQGRLNSPLHF
TRBJ1-2 . TRBD1 TRBV5-5 TGTGCCAGCAGCTTGGCCCCCGGGACAGAGTTCTATGGCTACACCTTC CASSLAPGTEFYGYTF